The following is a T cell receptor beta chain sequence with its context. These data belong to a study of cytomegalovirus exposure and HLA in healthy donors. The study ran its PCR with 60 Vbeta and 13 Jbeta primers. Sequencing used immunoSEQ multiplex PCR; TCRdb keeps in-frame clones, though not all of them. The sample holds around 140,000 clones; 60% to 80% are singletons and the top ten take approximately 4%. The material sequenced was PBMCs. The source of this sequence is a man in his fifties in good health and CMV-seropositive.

The CDR3 DNA reads as TGTGCCAGCAGCACGCAAGGACTAGCTAGCACAGATACGCAGTATTTT. Its protein is CASSTQGLASTDTQYF. The chain combines TRBV13 with TRBJ2-3, with TRBD2 matching 8 bases. V was pared by 5 bases and J by 0 bases, with 7 bases of the junction left unmatched. The CDR3 spans 16 residues. Germline loops: CDR1 PRHDT, CDR2 FYEKMQ (reference sequence).